Below are 18 T cell receptor beta chains sequenced from a single sample in a study of blood T cell repertoires in COVID-19. Profiling relied on immunoSEQ multiplex PCR, and the TCRdb table lists in-frame clones only, not all of them. The table shows over 85,000 clones, with around 87% occurring only once. Sequencing was done on a sample of peripheral blood. These receptors came from a human donor in a cohort sampled during active COVID-19.

V is TRBV30 and J is TRBJ2-4; the D gene is possibly TRBD1 (5 bases). Germline CDR1 reads GTSNPN; CDR2 reads SVGIG (reference sequence). Trimming took 4 bases from V and 7 from J, leaving 11 bases between them. CDR3 length: 12 amino acids. The CDR3 nucleotides read TGTGCCTGGAATATGGGGCGCAACATTCAGTACTTC. Encoded protein: CAWNMGRNIQYF.

The gene calls are TRBV7-2 and TRBJ2-2; 9 nucleotides line up with TRBD2. Germline trimming cut 5 bases from V and 6 bases from J; bases unmatched to any gene: 13. This CDR3 contains 17 residues. CDR1 SGHTA and CDR2 FQGNSA come from the germline V gene. This chain's CDR3 is CASSPQIAGALAGELFF. In DNA, the CDR3 is TGTGCCAGCAGCCCACAAATAGCGGGAGCCCTCGCCGGGGAGCTGTTTTTT.

This chain links TRBV5-5 with TRBJ2-7; D is perhaps TRBD1 (5 bases). The ends were cut back, 2 bases at V and 4 bases at J, with 16 bases in the middle. Per the germline V gene, CDR1 is SGHKS and CDR2 is YYEKEE (reference sequence). CDR3 length equals 15 residues. CDR3 bases: TGTGCCAGCAGCTTCGAGGAGACAGCCATGTACGAGCAGTACTTC. It translates to CASSFEETAMYEQYF.

This clone has a handful of counts. The chain is built from TRBV15 and TRBJ2-1; TRBD2 matches 7 bases. This CDR3 spans 15 amino acids. Losses at the gene ends were 0 bases for V and 10 bases for J; bases not matched to a gene: 9. Per the germline V gene, CDR1 is LNHNV and CDR2 is YYDKDF (reference sequence). Here the CDR3 DNA reads TGTGCCACCAGCAGAGATCCTACTAGCGTGGGCGAGCAGTTCTTC. The encoded protein is CATSRDPTSVGEQFF.

V gene TRBV28 combines with J gene TRBJ2-2; D may be TRBD1 (6 bases). Germline-derived CDR1 and CDR2 are MDHEN and SYDVKM. Trimming took 7 bases from V and 6 from J, leaving 21 bases between them. This CDR3 is built from 16 residues. DNA for the CDR3: TGTGCCAGCACCACTCCAGGGGCCTCTAGGGCCGGGGAGCTGTTTTTT. It codes for CASTTPGASRAGELFF.

The V gene is TRBV27, the J gene TRBJ2-7, with 9 nucleotides matching TRBD2. V lost 5 bases and J lost 1; bases outside the gene matches: 12. The germline V gene has CDR1 MNHEY and CDR2 SMNVEV (reference sequence). The CDR3 is 17 residues long. The CDR3 DNA is TGTGCCAGCAGTCCTCTCCCGGGACTAGCAGGATCCTACGAGCAGTACTTC. Encoded protein: CASSPLPGLAGSYEQYF.

This clone was recorded once. The genes are TRBV28 and TRBJ2-7, with a weak D call TRBD2 (5 bases). The CDR3 length is 15 residues. The germline V gene encodes CDR1 MDHEN and CDR2 SYDVKM. V gave up 8 bases and J gave up 0 bases, with 17 bases separating them. The DNA of the CDR3 is TGTGCCAGCTGCCGGGGTCAACTTTCCTCCTACGAGCAGTACTTC. It codes for CASCRGQLSSYEQYF. The full variable domain, completed using reference TRBV28 and TRBJ2-7, is DVKVTQSSRYLVKRTGEKVFLECVQDMDHENMFWYRQDPGLGLRLIYFSYDVKMKEKGDIPEGYSVSREKKERFSLILESASTNQTSMYLCASCRGQLSSYEQYFGPGTRLTVT.

J is TRBJ2-2 and V is TRBV11-2; 7 positions agree with TRBD1. Germline V gives CDR1 SGHAT, CDR2 FQNNGV. The CDR3 covers 15 residues. V lost 4 bases and J lost 5; bases outside the gene matches: 7. For the CDR3, the DNA is TGTGCCAGCAGCTCCAACATACAGGGGACCGGGGAGCTGTTTTTT. It yields the protein CASSSNIQGTGELFF.

The rearrangement joins TRBV11-1 to TRBJ2-1, with TRBD2 matching over 10 bases. The CDR3 has 15 residues. The V gene's germline CDR1 is SGHAT and CDR2 FQDESV (reference sequence). After removal of 5 bases from V and 2 bases from J, the junction contained 3 bases not matched to a gene. The DNA of the CDR3 is TGTGCCAGCAGCGCGAGCGGGAGGGCCTACAATGAGCAGTTCTTC. Translation: CASSASGRAYNEQFF.

This clone is a singleton in its sample. The CDR3 loop reads CASSFLLASYNEQFF. In DNA, the CDR3 is TGTGCCAGCAGCTTCCTACTAGCGTCCTACAATGAGCAGTTCTTC. The chain recombines TRBV7-6 with TRBJ2-1; TRBD2 matches at 7 bases. This CDR3 region has 15 residues. Germline CDR1 SGHVS, CDR2 FNYEAQ. The junction had 3 bases not matched to a gene; V was cut back by 3 bases and J by 1 base.

This clone was seen a single time. The CDR3 spells CASSFLAGADTQYF. The CDR3 coding sequence is TGTGCCAGCAGTTTCTTGGCAGGGGCAGATACGCAGTATTTT. The chain combines TRBV27 with TRBJ2-3, with D perhaps matching TRBD1 (6 bases). The CDR3 is 14 residues long. CDR1 MNHEY and CDR2 SMNVEV come from the germline V gene (reference sequence). Trimming stripped 3 bases from V and 4 bases from J, with 11 bases between.

This clone appeared once. The chain uses TRBV4-1 and TRBJ2-3, with D possibly being TRBD2 (6 bases). The CDR3 has 18 amino acids. V lost 4 bases and J lost 3, with 23 bases in between. Germline values: CDR1 MGHRA, CDR2 YSYEKL. The CDR3 loop reads CASSPSPGTGVGTDTQYF. DNA of the CDR3: TGCGCCAGCAGCCCATCCCCGGGGACGGGAGTAGGGACAGATACGCAGTATTTT.

This rearrangement joins TRBV6-1 to TRBJ1-2; perhaps TRBD1 as D (6 bases). V lost 3 bases, J lost 7 bases, and 18 bases lay in between. Per germline, CDR1 MNHNS and CDR2 SASEGT. The CDR3 is 15 amino acids. The CDR3 region is CASSDVPLGAGGYTF. The CDR3 nucleotides read TGTGCCAGCAGTGATGTTCCGTTGGGGGCGGGTGGCTACACCTTC.

V usage is TRBV28 and J usage is TRBJ2-7, with 9 bases identical to TRBD1. The V gene's germline CDR1 is MDHEN and CDR2 SYDVKM. The V segment lost 1 base and the J segment 4 bases; nucleotides outside the gene matches: 5. This CDR3 has 15 residues. The CDR3 protein is CASSLYRGQSYEQYF. The DNA of the CDR3 is TGTGCCAGCAGTTTATACAGGGGGCAATCGTACGAGCAGTACTTC.

The chain uses TRBV10-3 and TRBJ1-6, with a tentative D call TRBD1 (6 bases). Germline CDR1 and CDR2: ENHRY and SYGVKD. The CDR3 has 14 amino acids. V was pared by 3 bases and J by 7 bases, with 10 bases between. The DNA for the CDR3 is TGTGCCATCAGTGAATGGACAGCCAATTCACCCCTCCACTTT. As protein: CAISEWTANSPLHF.

The chain joins TRBV28 to TRBJ1-3, with no clear D. Trimming removed 2 bases from V and 0 bases from J, with 11 bases in between. This CDR3 has 16 residues. Germline CDR1 is MDHEN and CDR2 is SYDVKM. This CDR3 reads CASSLSFYSSGNTIYF. The CDR3, as DNA: TGTGCCAGCAGTTTAAGTTTTTACAGCTCTGGAAACACCATATATTTT. The complete variable domain, with remaining parts taken from reference TRBV28 and TRBJ1-3, reads DVKVTQSSRYLVKRTGEKVFLECVQDMDHENMFWYRQDPGLGLRLIYFSYDVKMKEKGDIPEGYSVSREKKERFSLILESASTNQTSMYLCASSLSFYSSGNTIYFGEGSWLTVV.

The rearrangement uses TRBV5-1 and TRBJ2-7, with D perhaps matching TRBD2 (6 bases). CDR3 length: 16 residues. Germline values: CDR1 SGHRS, CDR2 YFSETQ. V was cut by 0 bases and J by 2 bases, with 15 bases left in between. The CDR3 coding sequence is TGCGCCAGCAGCTTGGATCCGGGACTCCCCCCCTACGAGCAGTACTTC. This sequence encodes CASSLDPGLPPYEQYF.

The rearrangement joins TRBV10-3 to TRBJ2-5, with D perhaps matching TRBD1 (5 bases). The CDR3 contains 13 residues. Per the germline V gene, CDR1 is ENHRY and CDR2 is SYGVKD. The V end lost 2 bases, the J end lost 1 base, and 5 bases lay between the germline ends. The DNA of the CDR3 is TGTGCCATCAGTGAGGACAGCCAAGAGACCCAGTACTTC. The encoded protein is CAISEDSQETQYF.